This TCR beta chain was captured in a study of T cells in women clearing cervical HPV infection. TCRdb's copy holds only in-frame clones and misses some; the assay was immunoSEQ multiplex PCR. The sample includes tens of thousands of clones. Comment on this clone: The sequence runs out 3 residues before the end of the CDR3; the remainder is reconstructed from the germline J gene.

The V gene's germline CDR1 is LGHNA and CDR2 YNFKEQ. CDR3 size: 15 residues. Trimming took off 1 base at V and 3 bases at J, with 9 bases between the two ends. This chain uses TRBV4-2 with TRBJ1-4; D is undetermined. The sample consisted of blood buffy coat. This TCR derives from a woman aged 18 to 69 with a cervical HPV16 infection that either progressed to CIN3+ or cleared (not recorded which). CDR3 residues: CASSQAGLSNEKLFF. The DNA read from the CDR3 is TGTGCCAGCAGCCAAGCAGGACTCTCTAATGAAAAA.